The 2 T cell receptor beta chains below were found in one sample sequenced in a study of technical replicates of blood from several donors. The data were produced by immunoSEQ multiplex PCR, yet TCRdb's version contains in-frame clones alone and is incomplete. The table lists tens of thousands of clones, 85% to 95% of them singletons, with approximately 0.39% in the top ten. The material sequenced was T cells isolated from PBMCs. These receptors originate from a human donor in good health.

This chain links TRBV9 with TRBJ2-5; possible D gene TRBD2, 5 bases. V gave up 0 bases and J gave up 1 base, with 10 bases separating them. The CDR3 has 15 amino acids. Germline V lookup: CDR1 SGDLS, CDR2 YYNGEE. In DNA, the CDR3 is TGTGCCAGCAGCGTAGGAGGCGGGCCCCAAGAGACCCAGTACTTC. Residues: CASSVGGGPQETQYF.

This chain joins TRBV9 and TRBJ1-2; no clear D. V lost 1 base to trimming and J lost 8 bases, with 15 bases between them. The CDR3 is 14 residues long. Germline CDR1 and CDR2: SGDLS and YYNGEE. The DNA of the CDR3 is TGTGCCAGCAGCGTATTCGGTGTAGGCGGGGGCTACACCTTC. This codes for CASSVFGVGGGYTF.